The text below deals with one T cell receptor beta chain. This entry belongs to a study of regulatory T cells in long-lasting Graves disease. Time point: newly diagnosed GD, antithyroid drugs for less than 3 months. RNA extracted from PBMCs served as the sequencing template. Graves' disease diagnoses used American Thyroid Association guidelines. Assembly of TCR beta libraries relied on iRepertoire HTBI primers together with Arm-PCR of CDR3 regions. TCRdb redid the calling of the multiplex PCR reads with MiXCR, one entry per CDR3 protein. This sample has 620,000 or so distinct CDR3 sequences; roughly 15% occur once, and the top ten carry around a sixth. This CDR3 region has 14 residues. Trimming removed 6 bases from V and 5 bases from J, with 18 bases in between. Germline values: CDR1 DFQATT, CDR2 SNEGSKA (reference sequence). In addition, the sample was reused for a study of T cells in Graves' hyperthyroidism and ophthalmopathy.

The V call is TRBV20-1, the J call TRBJ2-3, with D possibly matching TRBD2 (5 bases). Sequenced here: peripheral blood mononuclear cells (PBMCs), sampled at new diagnosis, from a patient treated with antithyroid drugs. The source of this sequence is a woman between 25 and 40 years old with Graves disease. In DNA, the CDR3 is TGCAGTGCAATCAGCGGTTCTATCATAGATACGCAGTATTTT. This gives the protein CSAISGSIIDTQYF.